This T cell receptor (beta chain) was obtained from a study of blood T cell repertoires in COVID-19. Across the study: T cells, B-cell-depleted T cells, or PBMCs supplied cDNA or gDNA.

The V and J ends lost 5 bases and 3 bases, in that order; junction bases with no gene match: 10. The CDR3 consists of 15 residues. CDR1 is SGHTA and CDR2 is FQGNSA in the germline V gene. Data came from immunoSEQ multiplex PCR; TCRdb stores just in-frame clones and leaves some out. Among under 300,000 clones listed, about 83% were seen once. The source material was peripheral blood. The V call is TRBV7-2, the J call TRBJ2-7; 7 bases fit TRBD2. The origin of this receptor is a man older than 75 with acute or convalescent COVID-19. Here the CDR3 DNA reads TGTGCCAGCAGCCCAGTGGGACCTAGCGGCTACGAGCAGTACTTC. Protein product: CASSPVGPSGYEQYF.